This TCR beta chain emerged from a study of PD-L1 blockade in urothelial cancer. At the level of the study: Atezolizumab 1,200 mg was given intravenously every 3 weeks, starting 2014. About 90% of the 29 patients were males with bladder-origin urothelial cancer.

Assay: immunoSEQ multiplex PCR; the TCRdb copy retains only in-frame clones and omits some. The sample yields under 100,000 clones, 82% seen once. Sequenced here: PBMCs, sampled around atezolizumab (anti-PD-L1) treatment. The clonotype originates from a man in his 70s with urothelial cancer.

As DNA, the CDR3 is TGCGCCAGCAGCCAAGATGTCGCAGGCACTAATGAAAAACTGTTTTTT. This sequence encodes CASSQDVAGTNEKLFF. The rearrangement links TRBV4-1 to TRBJ1-4; the D is unclear. CDR1 and CDR2 (germline): MGHRA, YSYEKL. The CDR3 extends over 16 amino acids. V was shortened by 0 bases and J by 2 bases, with 10 bases between the two germline ends.